This TCR beta chain derives from a study of T cell responses to AZD1222 COVID-19 vaccine. Study-wide results and limits: CD4 TCRs linked to vaccination spanned spike, dominating at 160-218 and 743-854.

Germline CDR1 reads SGHTA; CDR2 reads FQGTGA. Germline trimming cut 5 bases from V and 10 bases from J; bases unmatched to any gene: 8. This CDR3 has 14 residues. Concerning this clone: Its target is not known.

Using immunoSEQ multiplex PCR, the repertoire was profiled, and TCRdb retains in-frame clones only, with some absent. Of more than 250,000 clones in the sample, about 92% were seen once. The sequencing used peripheral blood, collected on day 0 of AZD1222 vaccination. The gene calls are TRBV7-3 and TRBJ2-1; 10 nucleotides match TRBD2. The receptor was derived from an adult in good health. This chain's CDR3 is CASSLTSGAGEQFF. The DNA for the CDR3 is TGTGCCAGCAGCCTTACTAGCGGGGCGGGGGAGCAGTTCTTC.